This T cell receptor beta chain stems from a study of shared clonotypes between healthy human individuals. The CDR3 is made up of 13 amino acids. The V end was cut by 0 bases, the J end by 7 bases, with 11 bases between. Per the germline V gene, CDR1 is SGHNT and CDR2 is YYREEE (reference sequence). Investigators spread the genomic DNA of each subset evenly over several immunoSEQ plates. Assay used: immunoSEQ multiplex PCR; TCRdb lists only in-frame clones, some missing. The table includes around 940,000 clones, about three quarters detected once. This sequence was found in a man between 18 and 35 years old in good health. Sequenced: memory CD4+ T cells sorted from blood. Described subset: CD45RA-negative fraction. The V gene is TRBV5-4, the J gene TRBJ2-7, with D possibly TRBD2 on 5 matching bases. This CDR3 is CASSLGRPGEQYF. The CDR3 bases are TGTGCCAGCAGCTTGGGGAGGCCCGGGGAGCAGTACTTC.